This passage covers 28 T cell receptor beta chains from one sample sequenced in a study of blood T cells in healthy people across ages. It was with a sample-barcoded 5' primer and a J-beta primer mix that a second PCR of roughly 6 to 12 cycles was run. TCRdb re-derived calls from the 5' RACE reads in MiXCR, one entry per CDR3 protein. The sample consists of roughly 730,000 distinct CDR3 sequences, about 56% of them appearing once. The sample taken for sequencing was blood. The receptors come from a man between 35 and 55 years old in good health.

CDR3 protein: CASSLGTGANNEQFF. CDR3 sequence (DNA): TGTGCCAGCAGTCTCGGGACAGGGGCCAACAATGAGCAGTTCTTC. V is TRBV6-5 and J is TRBJ2-1; 10 nucleotides align to TRBD1. The J segment lost 5 bases and the V segment lost 5 bases, leaving 6 bases of the junction unmatched. In germline, CDR1 is MNHEY, CDR2 SVGAGI. This CDR3 region has 15 residues.

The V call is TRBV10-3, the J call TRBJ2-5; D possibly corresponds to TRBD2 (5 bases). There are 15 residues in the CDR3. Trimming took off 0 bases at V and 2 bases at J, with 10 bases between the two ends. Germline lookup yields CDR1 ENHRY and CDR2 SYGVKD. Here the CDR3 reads CAISESPSGQETQYF. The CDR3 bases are TGTGCCATCAGTGAGTCCCCAAGCGGACAAGAGACCCAGTACTTC.

CDR3 amino acids: CASSLEGRGSSTDTQYF. In DNA, the CDR3 is TGCGCCAGCAGCTTGGAGGGTAGGGGATCTAGCACAGATACGCAGTATTTT. This chain links TRBV5-1 with TRBJ2-3; maybe TRBD1 (5 bases). CDR3 length equals 17 residues. The V and J ends lost 0 bases and 0 bases respectively, with 14 bases between them. Germline CDR1 and CDR2: SGHRS and YFSETQ.

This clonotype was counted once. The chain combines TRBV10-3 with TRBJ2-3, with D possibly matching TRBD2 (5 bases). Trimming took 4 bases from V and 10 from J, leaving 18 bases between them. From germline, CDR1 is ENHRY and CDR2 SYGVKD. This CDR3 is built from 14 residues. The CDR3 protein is CAISGGLHELAQYF. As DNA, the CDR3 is TGTGCCATCAGTGGCGGACTTCACGAGTTGGCGCAGTATTTT.

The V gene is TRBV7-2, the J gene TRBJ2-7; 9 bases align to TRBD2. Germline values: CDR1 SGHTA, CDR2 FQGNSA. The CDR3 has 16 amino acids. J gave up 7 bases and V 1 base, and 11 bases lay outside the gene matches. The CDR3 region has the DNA TGTGCCAGCAGCTTAGGCCGGGCGGGGGGGCTGAGTGAGCAGTACTTC. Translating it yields CASSLGRAGGLSEQYF.

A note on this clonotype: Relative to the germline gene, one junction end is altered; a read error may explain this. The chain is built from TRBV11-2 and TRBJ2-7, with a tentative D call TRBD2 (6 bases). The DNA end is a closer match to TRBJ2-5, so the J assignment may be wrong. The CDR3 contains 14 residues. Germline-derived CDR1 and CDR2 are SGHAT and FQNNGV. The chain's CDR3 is CASSVDEGRGTQYF. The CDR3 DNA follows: TGTGCCAGCAGCGTAGATGAGGGGCGGGGGACCCAGTACTTC.

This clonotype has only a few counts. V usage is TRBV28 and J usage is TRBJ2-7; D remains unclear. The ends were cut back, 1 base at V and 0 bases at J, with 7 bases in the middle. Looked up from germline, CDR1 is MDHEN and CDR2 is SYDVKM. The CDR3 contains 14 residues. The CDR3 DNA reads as TGTGCCAGCAGTTTATTGATGAGCTCCTACGAGCAGTACTTC. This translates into CASSLLMSSYEQYF.

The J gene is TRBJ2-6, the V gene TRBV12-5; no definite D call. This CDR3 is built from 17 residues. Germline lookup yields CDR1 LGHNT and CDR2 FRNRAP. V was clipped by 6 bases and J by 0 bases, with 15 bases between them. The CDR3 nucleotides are TGTGCTAGTGGCCCGACCGCAAGGTTCTCTGGGGCCAACGTCCTGACTTTC. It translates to CASGPTARFSGANVLTF.

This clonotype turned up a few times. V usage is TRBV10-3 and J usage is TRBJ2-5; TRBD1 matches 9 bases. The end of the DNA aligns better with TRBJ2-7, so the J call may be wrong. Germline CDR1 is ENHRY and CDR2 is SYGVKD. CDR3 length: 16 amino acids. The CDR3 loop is CAISESIGTGNDEQYF. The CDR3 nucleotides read TGTGCCATCAGTGAGTCGATTGGGACAGGGAACGACGAGCAGTACTTC.

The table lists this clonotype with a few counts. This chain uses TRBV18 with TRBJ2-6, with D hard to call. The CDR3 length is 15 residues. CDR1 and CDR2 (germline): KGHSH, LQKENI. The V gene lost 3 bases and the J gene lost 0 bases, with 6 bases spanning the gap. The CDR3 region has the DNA TGTGCCAGCTCACCCGTCCGCTCTGGGGCCAACGTCCTGACTTTC. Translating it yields CASSPVRSGANVLTF.

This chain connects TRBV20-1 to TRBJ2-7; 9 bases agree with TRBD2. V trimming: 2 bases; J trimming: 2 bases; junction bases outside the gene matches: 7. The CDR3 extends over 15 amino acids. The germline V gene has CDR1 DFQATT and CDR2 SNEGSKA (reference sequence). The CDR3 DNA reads TGCAGTGCTAGAACCATCGCGGGAGGGACCTACGAGCAGTACTTC. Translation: CSARTIAGGTYEQYF.

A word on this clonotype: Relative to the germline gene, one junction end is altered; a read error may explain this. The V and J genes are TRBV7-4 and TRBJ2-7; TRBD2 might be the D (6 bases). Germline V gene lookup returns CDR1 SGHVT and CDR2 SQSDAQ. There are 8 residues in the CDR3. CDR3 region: CASTTAGF. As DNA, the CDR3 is TGTGCCAGCACCACCGCGGGGTTC.

CDR3 loop: CASSAINDYEQYF. CDR3 DNA sequence: TGTGCCAGCAGTGCAATTAATGACTACGAGCAGTACTTC. V is TRBV27 and J is TRBJ2-7, with unresolved D. Germline CDR1 and CDR2: MNHEY and SMNVEV (reference sequence). This CDR3 has 13 residues. V lost 5 bases and J 3 bases, leaving 11 bases between the germline ends.

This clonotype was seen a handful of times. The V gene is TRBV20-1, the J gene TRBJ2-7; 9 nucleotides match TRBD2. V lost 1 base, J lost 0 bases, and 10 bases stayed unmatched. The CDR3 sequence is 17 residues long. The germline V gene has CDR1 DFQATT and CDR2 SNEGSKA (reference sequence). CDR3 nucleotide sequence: TGCAGTGCTAGAGCCCTAGGACTAGCGATGAGCTCCTACGAGCAGTACTTC. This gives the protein CSARALGLAMSSYEQYF.

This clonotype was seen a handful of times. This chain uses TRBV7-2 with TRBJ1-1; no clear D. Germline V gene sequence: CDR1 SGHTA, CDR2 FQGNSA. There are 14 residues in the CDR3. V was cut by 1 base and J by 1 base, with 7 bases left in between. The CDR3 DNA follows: TGTGCCAGCAGCTTAGTTATAGGGAACACTGAAGCTTTCTTT. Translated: CASSLVIGNTEAFF.

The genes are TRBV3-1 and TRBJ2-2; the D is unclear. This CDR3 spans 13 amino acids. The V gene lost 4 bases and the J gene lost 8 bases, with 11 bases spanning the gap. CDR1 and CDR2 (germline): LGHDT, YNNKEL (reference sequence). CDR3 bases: TGTGCCAGCAGCCCTCCGGGTTTGGGGGAGCTGTTTTTT. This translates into CASSPPGLGELFF. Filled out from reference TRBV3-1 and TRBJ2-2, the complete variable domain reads DTAVSQTPKYLVTQMGNDKSIKCEQNLGHDTMYWYKQDSKKFLKIMFSYNNKELIINETVPNRFSPKSPDKAHLNLHINSLELGDSAVYFCASSPPGLGELFFGEGSRLTVL.

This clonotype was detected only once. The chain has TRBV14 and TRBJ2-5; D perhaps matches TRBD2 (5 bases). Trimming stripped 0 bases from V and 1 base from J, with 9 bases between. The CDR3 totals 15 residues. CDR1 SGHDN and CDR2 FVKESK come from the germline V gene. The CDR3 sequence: CASSQELATQETQYF. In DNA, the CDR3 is TGTGCCAGCAGCCAAGAATTAGCGACCCAAGAGACCCAGTACTTC.

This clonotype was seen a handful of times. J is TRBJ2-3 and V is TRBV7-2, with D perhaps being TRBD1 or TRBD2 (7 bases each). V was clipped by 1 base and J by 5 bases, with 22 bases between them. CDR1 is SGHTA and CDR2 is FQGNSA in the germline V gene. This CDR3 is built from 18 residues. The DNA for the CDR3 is TGTGCCAGCAGCTTAGGGGCAGGGGGGGGTAGAATGAGAGATACGCAGTATTTT. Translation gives CASSLGAGGGRMRDTQYF.

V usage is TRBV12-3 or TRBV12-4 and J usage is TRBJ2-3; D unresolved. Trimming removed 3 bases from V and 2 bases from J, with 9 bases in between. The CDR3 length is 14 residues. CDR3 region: CASSFLSTTDTQYF. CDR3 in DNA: TGTGCCAGCAGTTTTCTCTCTACCACAGATACGCAGTATTTT.

The CDR3 region has the DNA TGTGCCAGCAGTTTGATACGGACAGGGAACACTGAAGCTTTCTTT. Translation gives CASSLIRTGNTEAFF. J is TRBJ1-1 and V is TRBV27, with TRBD1 matching over 7 bases. V dropped 3 bases and J dropped 1; count of bases not matched to a gene: 5. CDR1 and CDR2 from the germline V gene are MNHEY and SMNVEV (reference sequence). This CDR3 is 15 amino acids long.

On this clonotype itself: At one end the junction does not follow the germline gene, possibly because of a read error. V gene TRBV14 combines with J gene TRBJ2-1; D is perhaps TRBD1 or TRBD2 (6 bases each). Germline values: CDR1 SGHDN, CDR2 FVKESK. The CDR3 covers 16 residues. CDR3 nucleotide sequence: TGTGTCAGCAGCCAGGGGACTGGAACGACCTACAATGAGCAGTTCTTC. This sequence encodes CVSSQGTGTTYNEQFF.

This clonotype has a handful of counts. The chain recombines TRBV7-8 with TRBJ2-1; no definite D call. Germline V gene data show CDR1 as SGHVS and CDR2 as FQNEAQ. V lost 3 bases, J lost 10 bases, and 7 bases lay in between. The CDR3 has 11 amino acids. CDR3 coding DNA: TGTGCCAGCAGCTTCGACATGGAGCAGTTCTTC. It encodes CASSFDMEQFF.

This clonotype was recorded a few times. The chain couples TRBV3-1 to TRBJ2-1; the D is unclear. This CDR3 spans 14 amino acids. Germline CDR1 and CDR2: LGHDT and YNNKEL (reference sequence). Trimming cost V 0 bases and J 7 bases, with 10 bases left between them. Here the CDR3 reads CASSQDHSDNEQFF. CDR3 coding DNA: TGTGCCAGCAGCCAAGATCATTCGGATAATGAGCAGTTCTTC.

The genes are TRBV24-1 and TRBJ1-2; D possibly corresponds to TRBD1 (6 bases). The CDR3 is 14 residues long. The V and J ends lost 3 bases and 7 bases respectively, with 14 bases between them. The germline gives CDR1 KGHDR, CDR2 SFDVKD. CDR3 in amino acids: CATSDPPMGAGYTF. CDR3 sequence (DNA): TGTGCCACCAGTGATCCGCCGATGGGGGCTGGCTACACCTTC.

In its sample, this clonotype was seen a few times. CDR3 in amino acids: CASSLARQGTLRETQYF. The CDR3 DNA sequence: TGTGCCAGCAGCTTAGCCCGACAGGGGACTCTGAGGGAGACCCAGTACTTC. The J gene is TRBJ2-5, the V gene TRBV7-2; 8 bases align to TRBD1. Germline CDR1 and CDR2: SGHTA and FQGNSA. The CDR3 has 17 amino acids. V lost 0 bases and J lost 5; bases outside the gene matches: 11.

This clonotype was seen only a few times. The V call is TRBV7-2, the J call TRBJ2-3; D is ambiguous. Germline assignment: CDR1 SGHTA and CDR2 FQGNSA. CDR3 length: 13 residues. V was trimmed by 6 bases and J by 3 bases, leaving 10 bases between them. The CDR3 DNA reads TGTGCCAGCAGTTCGGATTGGACAGATACGCAGTATTTT. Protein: CASSSDWTDTQYF.

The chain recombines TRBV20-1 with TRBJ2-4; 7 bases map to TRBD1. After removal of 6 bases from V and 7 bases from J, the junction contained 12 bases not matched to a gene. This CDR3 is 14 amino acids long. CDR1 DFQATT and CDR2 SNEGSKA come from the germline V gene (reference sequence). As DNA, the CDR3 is TGCAGTGCGCAGACAGGGAATGAGGGGAACATTCAGTACTTC. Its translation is CSAQTGNEGNIQYF.

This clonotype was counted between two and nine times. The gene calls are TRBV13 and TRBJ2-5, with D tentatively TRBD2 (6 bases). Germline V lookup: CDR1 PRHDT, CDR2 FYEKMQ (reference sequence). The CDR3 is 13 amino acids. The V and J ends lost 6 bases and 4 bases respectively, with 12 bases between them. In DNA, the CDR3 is TGTGCCAGCAGTCCGGGACTCACAGAGACCCAGTACTTC. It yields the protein CASSPGLTETQYF.